Reported below is one T cell receptor beta chain. The data belong to a study of blood T cell repertoires in COVID-19. The length of the CDR3 is 11 residues. The V end lost 8 bases, the J end lost 4 bases, and 8 bases lay between the germline ends. Some clones are missing from TCRdb's copy, which holds only in-frame ones; the method was immunoSEQ multiplex PCR. The repertoire holds roughly 60,000 clones, about 80% seen once, with roughly 10% in the top ten. The chain has TRBV12-3 or TRBV12-4 and TRBJ1-1; D uncertain. The specimen was peripheral blood. The TCR was taken from a man aged 50-59 years with COVID-19, enrolled during active disease. CDR3 residues: CASLSGTEAFF. The CDR3 DNA is TGTGCCAGCCTCAGTGGCACTGAAGCTTTCTTT.